Given below is one T cell receptor beta chain in context. Its target is unknown. Sequenced by immunoSEQ multiplex PCR; TCRdb stores in-frame clones only, minus some. Of 25,000 to 30,000 clones in the sample, approximately 80% are singletons; the top ten hold roughly 8.2%. The sample belongs to a study of a mutant IDH1 vaccine in newly diagnosed glioma. Study background: Either 4-6 weeks after radiotherapy alone or alongside temozolomide, vaccination was begun. Those enrolled had earlier been treated with radiotherapy, temozolomide, or both, mostly both. Study-wide results and limits: Of the patients, 80% to 95% had vaccine-induced immune responses.

The time point is: week 23, last vaccination. The investigators gave 300 ug of mutant IDH1 20-mer peptide in each vaccine dose, together with topical imiquimod. V trimming: 3 bases; J trimming: 3 bases; junction bases outside the gene matches: 5. The CDR3 spans 15 residues. Germline V CDR1 and CDR2: MNHEY, SMNVEV (reference sequence). This sequence originates from a woman aged 18-29 years with glioma. The sample here was PBMCs, taken from a glioma patient whose treatment included an IDH1 peptide vaccine. The gene calls are TRBV27 and TRBJ1-1; TRBD1 matches at 9 bases. This CDR3 reads CASSFSRTGDTEAFF. The CDR3 nucleotides read TGTGCCAGCAGTTTCTCTCGGACAGGGGACACTGAAGCTTTCTTT.